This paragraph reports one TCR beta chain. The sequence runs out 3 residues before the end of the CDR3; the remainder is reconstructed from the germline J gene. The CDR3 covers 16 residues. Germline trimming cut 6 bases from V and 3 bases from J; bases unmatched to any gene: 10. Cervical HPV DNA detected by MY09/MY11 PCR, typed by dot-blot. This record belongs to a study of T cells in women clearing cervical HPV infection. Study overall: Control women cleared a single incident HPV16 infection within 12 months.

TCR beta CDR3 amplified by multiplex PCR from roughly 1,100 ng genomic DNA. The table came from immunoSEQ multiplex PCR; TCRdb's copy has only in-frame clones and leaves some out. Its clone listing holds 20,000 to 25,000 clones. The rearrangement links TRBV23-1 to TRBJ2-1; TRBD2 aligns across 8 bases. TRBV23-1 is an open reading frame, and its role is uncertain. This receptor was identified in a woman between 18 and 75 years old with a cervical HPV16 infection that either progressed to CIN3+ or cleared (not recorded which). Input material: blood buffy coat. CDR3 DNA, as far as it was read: TGCGCCAGCAGCGCACCCAGCGGGAGCCGCTACAATGAG. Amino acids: CASSAPSGSRYNE. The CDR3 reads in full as CASSAPSGSRYNEQFF.